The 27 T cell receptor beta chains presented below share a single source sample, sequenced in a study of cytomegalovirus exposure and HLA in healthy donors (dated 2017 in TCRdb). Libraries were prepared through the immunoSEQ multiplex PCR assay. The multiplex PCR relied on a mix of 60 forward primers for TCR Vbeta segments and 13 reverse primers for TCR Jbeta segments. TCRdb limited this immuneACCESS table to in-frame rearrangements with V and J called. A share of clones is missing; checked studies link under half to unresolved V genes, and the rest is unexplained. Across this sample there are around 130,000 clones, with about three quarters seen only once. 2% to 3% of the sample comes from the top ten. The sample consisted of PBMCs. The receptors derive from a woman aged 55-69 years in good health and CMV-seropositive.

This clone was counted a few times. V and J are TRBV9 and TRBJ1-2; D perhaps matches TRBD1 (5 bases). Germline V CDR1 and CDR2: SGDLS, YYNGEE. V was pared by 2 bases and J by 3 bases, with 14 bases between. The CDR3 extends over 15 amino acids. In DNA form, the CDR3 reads TGTGCCAGCAGCGTTCGGGGGGAGGAGTACTATGGCTACACCTTC. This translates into CASSVRGEEYYGYTF.

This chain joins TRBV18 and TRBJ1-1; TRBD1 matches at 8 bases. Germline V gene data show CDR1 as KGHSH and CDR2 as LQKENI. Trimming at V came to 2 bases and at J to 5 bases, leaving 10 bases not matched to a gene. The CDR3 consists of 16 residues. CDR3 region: CASSPSWGTGGTEAFF. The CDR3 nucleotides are TGTGCCAGCTCACCATCCTGGGGAACAGGGGGGACTGAAGCTTTCTTT.

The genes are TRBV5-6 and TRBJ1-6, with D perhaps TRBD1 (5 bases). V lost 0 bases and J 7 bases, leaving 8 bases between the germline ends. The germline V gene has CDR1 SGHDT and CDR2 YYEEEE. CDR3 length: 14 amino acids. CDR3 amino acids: CASSLGQLNSPLHF. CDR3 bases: TGTGCCAGCAGCTTGGGACAGCTAAATTCACCCCTCCACTTT.

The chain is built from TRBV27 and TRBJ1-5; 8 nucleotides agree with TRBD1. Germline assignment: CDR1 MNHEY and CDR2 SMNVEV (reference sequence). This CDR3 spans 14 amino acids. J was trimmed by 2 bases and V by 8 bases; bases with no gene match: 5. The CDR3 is CASSDRDGNQPQHF. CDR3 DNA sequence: TGTGCCAGCTCGGACAGGGATGGCAATCAGCCCCAGCATTTT.

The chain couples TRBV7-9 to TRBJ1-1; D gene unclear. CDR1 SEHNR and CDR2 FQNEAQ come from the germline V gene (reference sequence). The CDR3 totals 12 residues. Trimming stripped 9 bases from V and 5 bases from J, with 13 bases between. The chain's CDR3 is CASRRHGTEAFF. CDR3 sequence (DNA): TGTGCCAGTCGGCGCCACGGGACTGAAGCTTTCTTT.

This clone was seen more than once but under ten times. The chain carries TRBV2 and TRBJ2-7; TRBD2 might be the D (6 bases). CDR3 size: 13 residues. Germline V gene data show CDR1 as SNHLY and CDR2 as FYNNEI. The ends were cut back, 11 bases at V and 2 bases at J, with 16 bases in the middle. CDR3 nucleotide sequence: TGTGCCTTCTCGGGGACTGGGGCCTACGAGCAGTACTTC. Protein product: CAFSGTGAYEQYF.

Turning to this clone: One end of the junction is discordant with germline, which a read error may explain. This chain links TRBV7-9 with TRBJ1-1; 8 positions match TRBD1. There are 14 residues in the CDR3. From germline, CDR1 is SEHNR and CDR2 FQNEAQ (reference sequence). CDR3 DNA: TGTTCCAGCAGCTTAGGACAGGGGAACACTGAAGCTTTCTTT. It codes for CSSSLGQGNTEAFF. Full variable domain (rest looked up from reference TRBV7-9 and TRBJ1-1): DTGVSQNPRHKITKRGQNVTFRCDPISEHNRLYWYRQTLGQGPEFLTYFQNEAQLEKSRLLSDRFSAERPKGSFSTLEIQRTEQGDSAMYLCSSSLGQGNTEAFFGQGTRLTVV.

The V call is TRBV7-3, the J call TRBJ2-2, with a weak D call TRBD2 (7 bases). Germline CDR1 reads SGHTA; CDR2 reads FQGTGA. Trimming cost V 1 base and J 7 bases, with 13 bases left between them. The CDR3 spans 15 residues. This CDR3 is CASSLRGGAGGELFF. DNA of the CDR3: TGTGCCAGCAGCTTAAGGGGGGGCGCCGGCGGGGAGCTGTTTTTT.

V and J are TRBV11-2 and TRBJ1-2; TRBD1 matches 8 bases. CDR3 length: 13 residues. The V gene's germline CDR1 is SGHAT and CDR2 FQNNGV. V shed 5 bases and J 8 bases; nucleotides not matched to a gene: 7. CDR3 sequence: CASSRGQGWGYTF. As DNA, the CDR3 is TGTGCCAGCAGCAGAGGACAGGGTTGGGGCTACACCTTC.

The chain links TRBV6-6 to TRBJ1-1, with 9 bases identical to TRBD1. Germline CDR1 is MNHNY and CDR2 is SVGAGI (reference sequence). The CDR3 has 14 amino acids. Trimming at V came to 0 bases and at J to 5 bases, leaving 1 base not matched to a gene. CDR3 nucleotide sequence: TGTGCCAGCAGTTACTCGGGACAGGGAACTGAAGCTTTCTTT. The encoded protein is CASSYSGQGTEAFF.

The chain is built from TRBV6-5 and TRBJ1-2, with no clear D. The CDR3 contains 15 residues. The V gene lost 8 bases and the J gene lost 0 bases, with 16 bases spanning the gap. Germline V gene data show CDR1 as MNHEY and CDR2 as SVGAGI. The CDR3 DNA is TGTGCCAGCCTCCGTCGAGCAGGTTCTAACTATGGCTACACCTTC. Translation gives CASLRRAGSNYGYTF.

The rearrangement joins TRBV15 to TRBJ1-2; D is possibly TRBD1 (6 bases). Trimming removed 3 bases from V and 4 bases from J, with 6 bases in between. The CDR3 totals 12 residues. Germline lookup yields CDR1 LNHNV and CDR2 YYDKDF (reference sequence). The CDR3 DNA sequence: TGTGCCACCAGCAGGGACAGCTATGGCTACACCTTC. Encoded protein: CATSRDSYGYTF. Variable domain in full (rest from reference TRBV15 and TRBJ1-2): DAMVIQNPRYQVTQFGKPVTLSCSQTLNHNVMYWYQQKSSQAPKLLFHYYDKDFNNEADTPDNFQSRRPNTSFCFLDIRSPGLGDTAMYLCATSRDSYGYTFGSGTRLTVV.

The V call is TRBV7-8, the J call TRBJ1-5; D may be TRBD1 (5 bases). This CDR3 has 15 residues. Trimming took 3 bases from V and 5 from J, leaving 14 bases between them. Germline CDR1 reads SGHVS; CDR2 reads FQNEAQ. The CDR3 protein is CASSFWTRGDQPQHF. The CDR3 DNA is TGTGCCAGCAGCTTCTGGACCCGGGGGGATCAGCCCCAGCATTTT. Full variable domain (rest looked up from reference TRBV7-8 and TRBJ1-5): GAGVSQSPRYKVAKRGQDVALRCDPISGHVSLFWYQQALGQGPEFLTYFQNEAQLDKSGLPSDRFFAERPEGSVSTLKIQRTQQEDSAVYLCASSFWTRGDQPQHFGDGTRLSIL.

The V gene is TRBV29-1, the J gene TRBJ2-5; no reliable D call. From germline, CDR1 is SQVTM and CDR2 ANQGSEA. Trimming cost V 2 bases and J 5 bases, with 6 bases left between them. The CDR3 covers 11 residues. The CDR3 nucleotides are TGCAGCGTTGAAAACGAGGAGACCCAGTACTTC. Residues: CSVENEETQYF.

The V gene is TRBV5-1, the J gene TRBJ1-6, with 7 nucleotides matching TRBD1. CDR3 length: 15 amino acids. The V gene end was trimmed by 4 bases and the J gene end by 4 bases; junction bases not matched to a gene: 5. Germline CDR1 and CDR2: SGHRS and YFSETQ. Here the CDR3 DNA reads TGCGCCAGCAGCCCGACAGGGTCTTATAATTCACCCCTCCACTTT. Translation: CASSPTGSYNSPLHF.

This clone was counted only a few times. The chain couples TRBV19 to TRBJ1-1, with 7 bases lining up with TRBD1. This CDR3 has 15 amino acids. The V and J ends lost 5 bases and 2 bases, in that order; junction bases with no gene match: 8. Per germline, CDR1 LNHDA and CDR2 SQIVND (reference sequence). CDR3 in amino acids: CASSLRQGSNTEAFF. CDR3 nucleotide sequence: TGTGCCAGTAGTCTACGACAGGGAAGTAACACTGAAGCTTTCTTT.

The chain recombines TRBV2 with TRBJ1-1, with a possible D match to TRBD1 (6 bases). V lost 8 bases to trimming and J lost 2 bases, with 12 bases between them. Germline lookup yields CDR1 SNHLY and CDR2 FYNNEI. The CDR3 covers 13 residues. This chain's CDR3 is CASRGGVNTEAFF. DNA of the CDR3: TGTGCCAGCCGAGGGGGGGTTAACACTGAAGCTTTCTTT.

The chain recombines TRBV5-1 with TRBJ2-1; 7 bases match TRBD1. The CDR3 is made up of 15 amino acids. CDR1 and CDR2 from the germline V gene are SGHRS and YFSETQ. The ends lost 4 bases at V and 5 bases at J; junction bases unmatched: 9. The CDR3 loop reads CASSVMDRSNNEQFF. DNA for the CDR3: TGCGCCAGCAGCGTGATGGACAGGTCCAACAATGAGCAGTTCTTC.

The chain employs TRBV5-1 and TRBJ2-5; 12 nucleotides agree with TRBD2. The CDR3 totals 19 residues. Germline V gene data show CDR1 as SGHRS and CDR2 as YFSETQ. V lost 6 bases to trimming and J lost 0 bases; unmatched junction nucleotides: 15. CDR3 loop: CASTSLGSSGGAYQETQYF. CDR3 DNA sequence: TGCGCCAGCACCTCGCTTGGGTCTAGCGGGGGGGCGTACCAAGAGACCCAGTACTTC.

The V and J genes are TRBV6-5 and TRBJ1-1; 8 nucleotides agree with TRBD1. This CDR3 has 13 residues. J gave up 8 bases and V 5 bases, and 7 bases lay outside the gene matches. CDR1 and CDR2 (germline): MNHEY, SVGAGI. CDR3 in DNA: TGTGCCAGCAGTCGCGGCGGACAGGGCGAAGCTTTCTTT. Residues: CASSRGGQGEAFF.

The CDR3 DNA follows: TGTGCCAGCAGCACTAGCGGGGGGCCTTCCTACAATGAGCAGTTCTTC. Protein sequence: CASSTSGGPSYNEQFF. The J gene is TRBJ2-1, the V gene TRBV9, with TRBD2 matching over 12 bases. This CDR3 contains 16 residues. V gave up 4 bases and J gave up 1 base; unmatched junction bases: 3. Germline lookup yields CDR1 SGDLS and CDR2 YYNGEE.

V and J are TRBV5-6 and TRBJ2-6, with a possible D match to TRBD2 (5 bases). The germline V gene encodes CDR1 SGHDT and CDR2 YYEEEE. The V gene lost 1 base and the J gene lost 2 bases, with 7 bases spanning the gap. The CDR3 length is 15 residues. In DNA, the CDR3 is TGTGCCAGCAGCTTGTGGGGAGCTGGGGCCAACGTCCTGACTTTC. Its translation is CASSLWGAGANVLTF.

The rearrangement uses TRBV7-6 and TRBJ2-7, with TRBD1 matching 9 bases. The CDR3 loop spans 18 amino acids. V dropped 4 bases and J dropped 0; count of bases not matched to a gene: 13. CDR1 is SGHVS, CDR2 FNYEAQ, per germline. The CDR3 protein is CASSSQTGDRAFSYEQYF. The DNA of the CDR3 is TGTGCCAGCAGCTCCCAGACTGGGGACAGGGCGTTCTCCTACGAGCAGTACTTC.

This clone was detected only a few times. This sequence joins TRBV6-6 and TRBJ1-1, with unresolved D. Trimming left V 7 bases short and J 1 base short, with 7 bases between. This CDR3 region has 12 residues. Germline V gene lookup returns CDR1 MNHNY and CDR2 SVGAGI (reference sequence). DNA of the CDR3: TGTGCCAGCAAGGAGGGGAACACTGAAGCTTTCTTT. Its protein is CASKEGNTEAFF.

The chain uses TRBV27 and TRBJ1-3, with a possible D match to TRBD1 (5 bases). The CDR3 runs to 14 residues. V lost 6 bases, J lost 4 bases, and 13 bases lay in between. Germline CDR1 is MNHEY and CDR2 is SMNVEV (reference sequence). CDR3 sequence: CASRGGASGNTIYF. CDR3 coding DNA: TGTGCCAGCAGAGGAGGGGCGTCCGGAAACACCATATATTTT.

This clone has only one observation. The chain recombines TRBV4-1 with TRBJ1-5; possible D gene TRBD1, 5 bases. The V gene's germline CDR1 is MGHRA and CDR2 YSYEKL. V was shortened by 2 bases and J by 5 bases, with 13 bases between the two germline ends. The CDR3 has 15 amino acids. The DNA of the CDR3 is TGCGCCAGCAGCCAACCCGGACAACCACATCAGCCCCAGCATTTT. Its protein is CASSQPGQPHQPQHF.

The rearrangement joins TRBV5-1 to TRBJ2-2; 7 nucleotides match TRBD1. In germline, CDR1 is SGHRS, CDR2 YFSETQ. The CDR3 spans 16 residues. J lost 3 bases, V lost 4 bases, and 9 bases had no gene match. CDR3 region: CASSSTGAGDTGELFF. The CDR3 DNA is TGCGCCAGCAGCAGTACAGGGGCAGGGGACACCGGGGAGCTGTTTTTT.